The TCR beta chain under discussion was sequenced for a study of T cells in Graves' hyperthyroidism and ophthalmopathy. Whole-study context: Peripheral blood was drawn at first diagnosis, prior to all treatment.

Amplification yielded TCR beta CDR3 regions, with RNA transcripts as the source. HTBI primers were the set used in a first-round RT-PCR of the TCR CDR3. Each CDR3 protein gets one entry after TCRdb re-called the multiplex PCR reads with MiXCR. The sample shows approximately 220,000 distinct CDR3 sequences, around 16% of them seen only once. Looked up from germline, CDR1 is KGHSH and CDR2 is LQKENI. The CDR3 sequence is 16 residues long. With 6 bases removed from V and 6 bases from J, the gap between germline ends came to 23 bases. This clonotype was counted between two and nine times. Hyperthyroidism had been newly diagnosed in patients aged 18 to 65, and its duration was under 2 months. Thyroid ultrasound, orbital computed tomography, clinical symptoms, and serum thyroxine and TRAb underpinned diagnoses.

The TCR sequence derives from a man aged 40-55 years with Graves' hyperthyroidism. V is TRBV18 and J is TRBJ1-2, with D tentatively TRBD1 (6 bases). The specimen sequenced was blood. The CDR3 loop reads CASSPTWSQGTHGYTF. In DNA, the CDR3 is TGTGCCAGCTCTCCAACCTGGTCGCAGGGGACCCATGGCTACACCTTC.